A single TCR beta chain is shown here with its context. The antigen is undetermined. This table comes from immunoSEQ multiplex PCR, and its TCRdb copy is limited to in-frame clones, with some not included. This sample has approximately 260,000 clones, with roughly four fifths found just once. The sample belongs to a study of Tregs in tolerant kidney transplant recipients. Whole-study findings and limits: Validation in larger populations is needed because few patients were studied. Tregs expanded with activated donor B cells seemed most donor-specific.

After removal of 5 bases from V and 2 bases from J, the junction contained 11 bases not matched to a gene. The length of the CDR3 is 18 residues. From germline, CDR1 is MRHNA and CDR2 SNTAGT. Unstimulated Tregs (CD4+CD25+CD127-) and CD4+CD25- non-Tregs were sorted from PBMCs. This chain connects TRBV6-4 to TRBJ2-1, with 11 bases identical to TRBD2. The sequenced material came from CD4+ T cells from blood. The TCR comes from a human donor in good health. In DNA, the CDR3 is TGTGCCAGCAGTTTATTTCCTAGCGGGGGGTTAACCTACAATGAGCAGTTCTTC. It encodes CASSLFPSGGLTYNEQFF.